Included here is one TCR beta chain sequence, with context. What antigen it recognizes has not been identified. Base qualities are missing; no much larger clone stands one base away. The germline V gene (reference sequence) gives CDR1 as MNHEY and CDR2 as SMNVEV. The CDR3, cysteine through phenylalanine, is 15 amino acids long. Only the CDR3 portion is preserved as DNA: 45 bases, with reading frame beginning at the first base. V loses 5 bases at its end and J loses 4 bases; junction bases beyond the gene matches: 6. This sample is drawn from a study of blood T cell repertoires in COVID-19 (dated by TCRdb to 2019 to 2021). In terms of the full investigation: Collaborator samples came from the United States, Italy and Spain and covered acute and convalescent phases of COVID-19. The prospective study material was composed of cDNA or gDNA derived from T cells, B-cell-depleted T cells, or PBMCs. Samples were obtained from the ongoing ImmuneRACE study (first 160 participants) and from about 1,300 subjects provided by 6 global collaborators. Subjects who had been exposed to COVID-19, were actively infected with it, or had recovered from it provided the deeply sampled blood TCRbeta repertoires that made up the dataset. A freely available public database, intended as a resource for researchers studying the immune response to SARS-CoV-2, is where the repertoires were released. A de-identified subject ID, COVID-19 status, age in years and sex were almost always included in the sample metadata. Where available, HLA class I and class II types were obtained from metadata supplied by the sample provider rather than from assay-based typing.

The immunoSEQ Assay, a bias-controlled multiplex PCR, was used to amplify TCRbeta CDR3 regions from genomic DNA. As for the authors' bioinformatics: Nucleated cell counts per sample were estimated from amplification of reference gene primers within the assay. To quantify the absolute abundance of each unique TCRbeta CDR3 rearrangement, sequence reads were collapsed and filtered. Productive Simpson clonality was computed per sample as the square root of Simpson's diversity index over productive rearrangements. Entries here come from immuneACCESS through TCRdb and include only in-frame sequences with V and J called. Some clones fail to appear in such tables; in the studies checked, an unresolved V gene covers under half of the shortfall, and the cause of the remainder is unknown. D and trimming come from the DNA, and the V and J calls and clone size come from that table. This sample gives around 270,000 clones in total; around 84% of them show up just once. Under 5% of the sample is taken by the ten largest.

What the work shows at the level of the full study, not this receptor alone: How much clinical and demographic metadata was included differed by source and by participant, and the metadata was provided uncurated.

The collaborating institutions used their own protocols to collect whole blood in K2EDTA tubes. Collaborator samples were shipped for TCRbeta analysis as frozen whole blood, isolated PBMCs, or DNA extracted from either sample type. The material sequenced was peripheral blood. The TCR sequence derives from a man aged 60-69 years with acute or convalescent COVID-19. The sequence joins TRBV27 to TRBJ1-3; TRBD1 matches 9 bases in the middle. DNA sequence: TGTGCCAGCAGTATCGGGACAGGGAAAGGAAACACCATATATTTT. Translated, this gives CASSIGTGKGNTIYF.